One sample yielded the 9 T cell receptor beta chains listed below, sequenced in a study of T cell repertoires in aging, cancer and after chemotherapy. Multiplex touch-down PCR with TRB-A/B primers amplified rearranged V-D-J TRB sequences. TCRdb reprocessed the multiplex PCR reads via MiXCR and lists one record per CDR3 protein. The sample yields approximately 9,700 distinct CDR3 sequences, roughly 37% seen once. Peripheral blood genomic DNA, not sorted cells or RNA, was the template. Material for sequencing was blood. These TCRs come from a human donor in good health.

Only one count was recorded for this clonotype. A much larger clone is a single base away; this may be a read error. The chain combines TRBV19 with TRBJ2-3; D ambiguous. Per germline, CDR1 LNHDA and CDR2 SQIVND (reference sequence). The CDR3 is 11 residues long. This CDR3 is CANSIADTQYF. The CDR3 nucleotides are TGTGCCAATAGTATCGCAGATACGCAGTATTTT.

The V gene is TRBV10-3, the J gene TRBJ2-6, with D possibly being TRBD2 (5 bases). CDR1 and CDR2 (germline): ENHRY, SYGVKD. CDR3 length: 16 residues. V was trimmed by 3 bases and J by 0 bases, leaving 9 bases between them. The DNA of the CDR3 is TGTGCCATCAGTGAAGAGGGTGGCTCTGGGGCCAACGTCCTGACTTTC. Encoded protein: CAISEEGGSGANVLTF.

The chain combines TRBV18 with TRBJ1-5, with D maybe TRBD1 (6 bases). Trimming removed 3 bases from V and 0 bases from J, with 12 bases in between. CDR1 is KGHSH, CDR2 LQKENI, per germline. The CDR3 is 16 amino acids. The CDR3, as DNA: TGTGCCAGCTCACCCGACAGGTCCGATAGCAATCAGCCCCAGCATTTT. It translates to CASSPDRSDSNQPQHF.

This clonotype was detected only a few times. The chain joins TRBV6-1 to TRBJ2-5; D is perhaps TRBD2 (6 bases). Trimming removed 7 bases from V and 2 bases from J, with 17 bases in between. The CDR3 runs 15 residues. Germline V gene data show CDR1 as MNHNS and CDR2 as SASEGT. CDR3 region: CASTKTSSRQETQYF. CDR3 nucleotides: TGTGCCAGCACTAAAACTAGCTCCAGACAAGAGACCCAGTACTTC.

This clonotype was seen a few times. The chain has TRBV15 and TRBJ1-5; the D is unclear. V lost 5 bases and J 6 bases, leaving 11 bases between the germline ends. Germline loops: CDR1 LNHNV, CDR2 YYDKDF (reference sequence). The CDR3 consists of 13 residues. The CDR3 region is CATSEWGSQPQHF. In DNA form, the CDR3 reads TGTGCCACCAGCGAGTGGGGTTCTCAGCCCCAGCATTTT.

The CDR3 coding sequence is TGTGCCATCAGTCCCTCTACCCAGTACTACGAGCAGTACTTC. This gives the protein CAISPSTQYYEQYF. The chain links TRBV10-3 to TRBJ2-7; D not certain. Looked up from germline, CDR1 is ENHRY and CDR2 is SYGVKD. V was clipped by 5 bases and J by 3 bases, with 14 bases between them. CDR3 length equals 14 residues.

Concerning this clonotype itself: The junction shows a germline mismatch at one end, possibly a read error. The rearrangement uses TRBV6-5 and TRBJ1-1; TRBD1 aligns across 9 bases. This CDR3 is 14 amino acids long. Looked up from germline, CDR1 is MNHEY and CDR2 is SVGAGI. The CDR3 sequence: CAGSSATGGTEAFF. CDR3 nucleotides: TGTGCCGGCAGTTCCGCGACAGGGGGCACTGAAGCTTTCTTT.

This clonotype has a handful of counts. The chain joins TRBV6-6 to TRBJ2-2; 14 positions agree with TRBD2. The length of the CDR3 is 18 residues. The V and J ends lost 6 bases and 6 bases, in that order; junction bases with no gene match: 12. From germline, CDR1 is MNHNY and CDR2 SVGAGI (reference sequence). CDR3 loop: CASRTTSGTSGRSGELFF. As DNA, the CDR3 is TGTGCCAGCAGGACAACCTCCGGGACTAGCGGGAGATCCGGGGAGCTGTTTTTT.

The genes are TRBV5-1 and TRBJ2-5, with TRBD1 matching over 8 bases. The J segment lost 3 bases and the V segment lost 1 base, leaving 11 bases of the junction unmatched. The germline CDR1 and CDR2 sequences are SGHRS and YFSETQ. There are 17 residues in the CDR3. The CDR3 region has the DNA TGCGCCAGCAGCTTGAGTCCCGACAGGGGATCCAAAGAGACCCAGTACTTC. Amino acids: CASSLSPDRGSKETQYF.